This T cell receptor (beta chain) emerged from a study of T cell clonotyping in hematopoietic cell transplantation. Study-level points and caveats: CD4 and CD8 repertoire contributions could not be separated without sorting. Graft donor and pretransplant recipient Inverse Simpson Index values predicted broader posttransplant TCR diversity. Few recipient clonotypes overlapped donors; over 95% were de novo at given depth.

Using immunoSEQ multiplex PCR, the repertoire was profiled, and TCRdb retains in-frame clones only, with some absent. The sample yields about 7,200 clones, about 96% seen once. This clone showed up just once. The antigen remains undetermined. V lost 3 bases and J lost 8, with 7 bases in between. Germline CDR1 is DFQATT and CDR2 is SNEGSKA (reference sequence). This CDR3 is 11 amino acids long. Blood collection times were about day -28 and days 30, 100, 180 posttransplant. Here the sequenced sample was PBMCs, taken 30 days after allogeneic stem cell transplant. This clonotype was obtained from a male patient between 40 and 50 years old who had an allogeneic stem cell transplant from a related donor, so the T cells may come from the graft donor. Some clones in this sample may be carry-over from other donors' samples. V and J are TRBV20-1 and TRBJ1-4; no clear D gene. The CDR3 sequence is CSARILEKLFF. DNA for the CDR3: TGCAGTGCTAGGATCCTCGAAAAACTGTTTTTT.